Below, 25 T cell receptor beta chains from the same sample are listed, as sequenced in a study of T cells after yellow fever vaccination (dated by TCRdb to 2018 to 2020). Libraries came from 5' RACE. These reads were obtained on an Illumina HiSeq 2500. TCRdb took the public reads, trimmed them with fastp at Q25, ran MiXCR for clone calling and kept in-frame beta chains. All rows with the same CDR3 protein become a single entry with the most common DNA and genes. Counted in this sample were around 46,000 distinct CDR3 sequences; approximately 6.3% of them appeared once. In total, the top ten clones hold about 15% of the sample. Taken with the paper, the label for treatment or condition translates to: live attenuated yellow fever vaccine strain. Sequencing was performed on CD8+ T cells not binding an NS4B(214-222) dextramer, sorted from PBMCs, taken 45 days after the yellow fever booster vaccination. What the cell subset or site label conveys for this sample: NS4B epitope dextramer-negative CD8 T cells. These receptors came from a man aged 30 to 45 who received the YFV17D yellow fever vaccine.

This clonotype was detected many times. J is TRBJ2-7 and V is TRBV27, with TRBD2 matching over 9 bases. V was pared by 5 bases and J by 7 bases, with 9 bases of the junction left unmatched. Germline V gene sequence: CDR1 MNHEY, CDR2 SMNVEV (reference sequence). This CDR3 comprises 14 residues. CDR3 loop: CASSPSGTPNEQYF. Here the CDR3 DNA reads TGTGCCAGCAGTCCTAGCGGGACCCCCAATGAGCAGTACTTC.

The sample holds many counts of this clonotype. This chain links TRBV5-1 with TRBJ1-4; D uncertain. Germline V gene sequence: CDR1 SGHRS, CDR2 YFSETQ. V shed 4 bases and J shed 0 bases, with 16 bases lying between them. The CDR3 runs 17 residues. CDR3 nucleotides: TGCGCCAGCAGCCCCGGTGATGGGTTTGCAACTAATGAAAAACTGTTTTTT. This encodes CASSPGDGFATNEKLFF.

Many counts were recorded for this clonotype. The chain employs TRBV27 and TRBJ1-5; 9 bases are shared with TRBD1. The CDR3 length is 17 residues. Trimming at V came to 6 bases and at J to 5 bases, leaving 14 bases not matched to a gene. Per the germline V gene, CDR1 is MNHEY and CDR2 is SMNVEV (reference sequence). The CDR3 is CASRPLGRGQGDQPQHF. As DNA, the CDR3 is TGTGCCAGCAGACCACTGGGAAGGGGACAGGGCGATCAGCCCCAGCATTTT.

V is TRBV12-2 and J is TRBJ1-4; the table calls TRBD1, which could not be checked here. TRBV12-2 is shown as a pseudogene. There are 14 residues in the CDR3. CDR3 nucleotide sequence: TGTGCAAGTCGCTCCCCCGGGAGAAATGAAAAACTGTTTTTT. It codes for CASRSPGRNEKLFF.

There are many counts of this clonotype. The rearrangement links TRBV12-3 or TRBV12-4 to TRBJ2-3; D gene unclear. This CDR3 is built from 13 residues. V shed 10 bases and J shed 0 bases, with 11 bases lying between them. The CDR3 is CATDIQSTDTQYF. In DNA form, the CDR3 reads TGTGCCACCGATATACAGAGCACAGATACGCAGTATTTT.

Ten or more counts support this clonotype. The chain employs TRBV6-1 and TRBJ1-5, with D tentatively TRBD1 (5 bases). V gave up 4 bases and J gave up 5 bases, with 15 bases separating them. Germline V lookup: CDR1 MNHNS, CDR2 SASEGT. The CDR3 length is 15 residues. The CDR3 sequence is CASSAPSGTYQPQHF. DNA for the CDR3: TGTGCCAGCAGTGCCCCCTCCGGGACCTATCAGCCCCAGCATTTT.

In this sample, this clonotype turned up a few times. The chain links TRBV24-1 to TRBJ2-5; perhaps TRBD1 as D (5 bases). V lost 1 base to trimming and J lost 2 bases, with 10 bases between them. Looked up from germline, CDR1 is KGHDR and CDR2 is SFDVKD. The CDR3 runs to 15 residues. The CDR3 DNA is TGTGCCACCAGTGATTTAACAGGTTCACAAGAGACCCAGTACTTC. As protein: CATSDLTGSQETQYF.

In its sample, this clonotype was seen many times. J is TRBJ2-3 and V is TRBV20-1; no clear D. V lost 7 bases to trimming and J lost 0 bases, with 8 bases between them. The CDR3 extends over 12 amino acids. Germline assignment: CDR1 DFQATT and CDR2 SNEGSKA (reference sequence). The CDR3 DNA follows: TGCAGTGTCGGTAAAAGCACAGATACGCAGTATTTT. It yields the protein CSVGKSTDTQYF.

Ten or more counts support this clonotype. The CDR3: CASSQGVSGRSFPDTQYF. The CDR3 coding sequence is TGCGCCAGCAGCCAAGGAGTTAGCGGGAGGAGTTTTCCAGATACGCAGTATTTT. V gene TRBV4-3 combines with J gene TRBJ2-3; the match to TRBD2 covers 10 bases. V was pared by 1 base and J by 4 bases, with 11 bases of the junction left unmatched. In germline, CDR1 is LGHNA, CDR2 YSLEER. This CDR3 contains 18 residues.

In this sample, this clonotype turned up many times. The chain carries TRBV20-1 and TRBJ1-5; D is unresolved. The CDR3 totals 15 residues. Germline loops: CDR1 DFQATT, CDR2 SNEGSKA (reference sequence). V lost 1 base, J lost 0 bases, and 10 bases lay in between. CDR3 region: CSARVGHLSNQPQHF. The CDR3 DNA is TGCAGTGCTAGAGTTGGGCACCTTAGCAATCAGCCCCAGCATTTT.

There are many counts of this clonotype. The V and J genes are TRBV20-1 and TRBJ2-7, with 11 bases that match TRBD2. The CDR3 length is 13 residues. V shed 5 bases and J 9 bases; nucleotides not matched to a gene: 9. Germline V lookup: CDR1 DFQATT, CDR2 SNEGSKA (reference sequence). The DNA for the CDR3 is TGCAGTGCTGCCGGGACTAGCGGAGCATGGCAGTACTTC. Translating it yields CSAAGTSGAWQYF.

V usage is TRBV12-3 or TRBV12-4 and J usage is TRBJ2-3, with 9 bases lining up with TRBD1. The CDR3 length is 18 residues. V lost 5 bases to trimming and J lost 1 base; unmatched junction nucleotides: 13. The CDR3 DNA is TGTGCCAGCAGTCCGAAGGGACAGGGTATCCTTCGCACAGATACGCAGTATTTT. Translated: CASSPKGQGILRTDTQYF.

This clonotype was detected ten times or more. The V and J genes are TRBV11-2 and TRBJ2-1; TRBD2 matches at 7 bases. V was clipped by 2 bases and J by 4 bases; unmatched bases: 8. CDR1 and CDR2 (germline): SGHAT, FQNNGV. The CDR3 consists of 16 residues. The CDR3 spells CASSLKALAVYNEQFF. As DNA, the CDR3 is TGTGCCAGCAGCTTAAAGGCTCTAGCGGTTTACAATGAGCAGTTCTTC.

This clonotype was detected ten times or more. The gene calls are TRBV20-1 and TRBJ2-7; TRBD2 matches at 11 bases. The J segment lost 4 bases and the V segment lost 6 bases, leaving 5 bases of the junction unmatched. The CDR3 runs 13 residues. In germline, CDR1 is DFQATT, CDR2 SNEGSKA (reference sequence). The CDR3 here is CSAAGLADYEQYF. Written as DNA, the CDR3 is TGCAGTGCAGCGGGACTAGCGGATTACGAGCAGTACTTC.

The gene calls are TRBV10-3 and TRBJ2-7; 12 positions agree with TRBD2. J gave up 6 bases and V 2 bases, and 2 bases lay outside the gene matches. The CDR3 is 14 amino acids. Germline CDR1 and CDR2: ENHRY and SYGVKD. CDR3 in amino acids: CAISEELAGGEQYF. CDR3 nucleotide sequence: TGTGCCATCAGTGAGGAACTAGCGGGAGGCGAGCAGTACTTC.

In its sample, this clonotype was seen many times. The rearrangement uses TRBV27 and TRBJ2-1, with 8 bases fitting TRBD2. The CDR3 has 10 amino acids. The V gene's germline CDR1 is MNHEY and CDR2 SMNVEV (reference sequence). Losses at the gene ends were 10 bases for V and 13 bases for J; bases not matched to a gene: 6. CDR3 coding DNA: TGTGCCACCGGGAGGGCGGCACAGTTCTTC. Its protein product is CATGRAAQFF.

This clonotype was seen many times. The V call is TRBV15, the J call TRBJ2-1; 14 bases map to TRBD2. CDR3 size: 16 residues. Looked up from germline, CDR1 is LNHNV and CDR2 is YYDKDF (reference sequence). V lost 5 bases and J lost 4; bases outside the gene matches: 4. Here the CDR3 reads CATSGRTSGRYNEQFF. The CDR3 DNA sequence: TGTGCCACCAGCGGACGGACTAGCGGGAGGTACAATGAGCAGTTCTTC.

At least ten counts were recorded for this clonotype. The chain is built from TRBV27 and TRBJ2-2; no definite D call. Germline-derived CDR1 and CDR2 are MNHEY and SMNVEV (reference sequence). V gave up 3 bases and J gave up 6 bases, with 5 bases separating them. CDR3 length equals 12 residues. The CDR3 sequence is CASSFSAGELFF. In DNA form, the CDR3 reads TGTGCCAGCAGTTTCTCGGCCGGGGAGCTGTTTTTT.

This clonotype has ten or more counts. CDR3 nucleotide sequence: TGTGCCAGCAGTGACACAGGGGGCACCGGGGAGCTGTTTTTT. This translates into CASSDTGGTGELFF. The chain combines TRBV25-1 with TRBJ2-2; 8 positions agree with TRBD1. Trimming took 3 bases from V and 4 from J; bases not matched to a gene: 1. From germline, CDR1 is MGHDK and CDR2 SYGVNS. The CDR3 has 14 residues.

This clonotype was seen many times. The chain carries TRBV6-2 or TRBV6-3 and TRBJ2-1; D uncertain. Germline V CDR1 and CDR2: MNHEY, SVGEGT. CDR3 length equals 14 residues. V lost 2 bases and J 6 bases, leaving 11 bases between the germline ends. The CDR3 coding sequence is TGTGCCAGCAGTTACCCATCTCTAGGCAATGAGCAGTTCTTC. Amino acid sequence: CASSYPSLGNEQFF.

This clonotype was recorded many times. The chain recombines TRBV6-5 with TRBJ2-5; D uncertain. The CDR3 is made up of 14 amino acids. CDR1 and CDR2 (germline): MNHEY, SVGAGI. V dropped 0 bases and J dropped 5 bases, with 10 bases sitting between them. In DNA, the CDR3 is TGTGCCAGCAGTTACTCGACACTTGAGGAGACCCAGTACTTC. Its protein product is CASSYSTLEETQYF.

This clonotype came up many times. The chain joins TRBV28 to TRBJ2-2; D remains ambiguous. The ends were cut back, 3 bases at V and 1 base at J, with 6 bases in the middle. Germline V gene data show CDR1 as MDHEN and CDR2 as SYDVKM. The CDR3 sequence is 14 residues long. CDR3 in DNA: TGTGCCAGCAGTTTTAGGCTGAACACCGGGGAGCTGTTTTTT. Translated: CASSFRLNTGELFF.

This clonotype was seen only a few times. This sequence joins TRBV6-1 and TRBJ1-5; 11 bases map to TRBD1. Germline-derived CDR1 and CDR2 are MNHNS and SASEGT. Trimming cost V 1 base and J 6 bases; bases outside gene matches: 17. CDR3 size: 20 residues. Here the CDR3 DNA reads TGTGCCAGCAGTGAAGGGTTCGTCACGGACAGGGGGCTTTTAGGTCAGCCCCAGCATTTT. This gives the protein CASSEGFVTDRGLLGQPQHF.

This clonotype was recorded a few times. V gene TRBV29-1 combines with J gene TRBJ1-2; D is unclear. The CDR3 consists of 13 residues. The germline V gene has CDR1 SQVTM and CDR2 ANQGSEA. Trimming removed 3 bases from V and 1 base from J, with 9 bases in between. The CDR3 DNA reads TGCAGCGTTGATGGGCAGTTTAACTATGGCTACACCTTC. Amino acids: CSVDGQFNYGYTF.

Ten or more counts support this clonotype. CDR3 protein: CSVVLSYNEQFF. The DNA of the CDR3 is TGCAGCGTTGTTCTTTCCTACAATGAGCAGTTCTTC. The V and J genes are TRBV29-1 and TRBJ2-1; D is ambiguous. Germline lookup yields CDR1 SQVTM and CDR2 ANQGSEA. The CDR3 extends over 12 amino acids. The ends were cut back, 4 bases at V and 1 base at J, with 5 bases in the middle.